The 2 T cell receptor beta chains below all came from one sample that was sequenced in a study of blood T cell repertoires in COVID-19. Produced via immunoSEQ multiplex PCR; TCRdb's table is partial and in-frame only. The data show a few hundred thousand clones, around 84% seen once. Sequenced input: PBMCs or T cells enriched from blood (not recorded which). These receptor sequences come from a man aged 40-50 years who had been exposed to COVID-19.

The chain couples TRBV28 to TRBJ2-5; a weak D match, TRBD2 (5 bases). The CDR3 sequence is 12 residues long. Germline V gene data show CDR1 as MDHEN and CDR2 as SYDVKM. Trimming pared 3 bases from V and 5 bases from J, leaving 7 bases between. This CDR3 reads CASSFERETQYF. The CDR3 nucleotides are TGTGCCAGCAGTTTCGAGCGGGAGACCCAGTACTTC.

This clone was found once. The chain carries TRBV6-5 and TRBJ2-1; D gene unclear. Trimming pared 7 bases from V and 3 bases from J, leaving 7 bases between. Germline assignment: CDR1 MNHEY and CDR2 SVGAGI. This CDR3 spans 12 amino acids. CDR3 sequence (DNA): TGTGCCAGCACGAGCCTCTACAATGAGCAGTTCTTC. As protein: CASTSLYNEQFF.